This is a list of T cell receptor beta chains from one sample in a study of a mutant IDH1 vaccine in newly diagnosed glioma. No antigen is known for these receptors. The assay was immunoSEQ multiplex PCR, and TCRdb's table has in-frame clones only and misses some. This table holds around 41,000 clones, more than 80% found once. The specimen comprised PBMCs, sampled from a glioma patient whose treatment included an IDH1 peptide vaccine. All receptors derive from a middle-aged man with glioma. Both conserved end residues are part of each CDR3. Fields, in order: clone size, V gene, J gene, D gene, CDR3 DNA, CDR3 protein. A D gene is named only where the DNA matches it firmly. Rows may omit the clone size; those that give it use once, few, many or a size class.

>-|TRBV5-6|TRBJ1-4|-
TGTGCCAGCAGCCCAACTCCGACAGGATCCAATGAAAAACTGTTTTTT
CASSPTPTGSNEKLFF
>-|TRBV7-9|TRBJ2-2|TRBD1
TGTGCCAGCAGCTCCCCCCCGACAGGGACGAACACCGGGGAGCTGTTTTTT
CASSSPPTGTNTGELFF
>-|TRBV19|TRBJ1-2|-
TGTGCCAGTAGTTCCTGGGCAGGGGAAGGGTATGGCTACACCTTC
CASSSWAGEGYGYTF
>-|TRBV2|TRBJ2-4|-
TGTGCCAGCAGTGAAGGAGGGGCGTGGGGCATTCAGTACTTC
CASSEGGAWGIQYF
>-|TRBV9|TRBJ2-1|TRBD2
TGTGCCAGCAGCGTAGTTTTAGGAGCGGGAGGGAATGAGCAGTTCTTC
CASSVVLGAGGNEQFF
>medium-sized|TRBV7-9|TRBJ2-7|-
TGTGCAAGTGGGTGGGGTTCCCACGAGCAGTACTTC
CASGWGSHEQYF
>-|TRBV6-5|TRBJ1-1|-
TGTGCCAGCAGCAGGGTTCGGGGGGATGAAGCTTTCTTT
CASSRVRGDEAFF
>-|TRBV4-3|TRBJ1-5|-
TGCGCCAGCAGCCAAGATAGGGCAGATCAGCCCCAGCATTTT
CASSQDRADQPQHF
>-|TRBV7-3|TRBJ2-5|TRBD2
TGTGCCAGCAGCTTATCGGGAGGGACCCCTAGGGAGACCCAGTACTTC
CASSLSGGTPRETQYF
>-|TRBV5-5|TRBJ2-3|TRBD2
TGTGCCAGCAGCCCGCCGGAAGCCCTCGGGAGGGGCACAGATACGCAGTATTTT
CASSPPEALGRGTDTQYF
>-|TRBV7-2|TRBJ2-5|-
TGTGCCAGCAGCTTCGGCCCTGGCCTAGAGACCCAGTACTTC
CASSFGPGLETQYF
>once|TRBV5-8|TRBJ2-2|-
TGTGCCAGCAGCTTGGTCTTCGGGAGAAGTGGAACCGGGGAGCTGTTTTTT
CASSLVFGRSGTGELFF
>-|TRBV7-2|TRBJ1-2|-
TGTGCCAGCAGCTTAGGCGTATCAGGCTATGGCTACACCTTC
CASSLGVSGYGYTF
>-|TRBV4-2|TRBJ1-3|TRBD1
TGTGCCAGCAGCCCGAAGGCGGGACAGGGACCTGGAAACACCATATATTTT
CASSPKAGQGPGNTIYF
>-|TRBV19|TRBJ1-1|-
TGTGCCAGTAGCTTTCCGGGGAGGGCTGAAGCTTTCTTT
CASSFPGRAEAFF
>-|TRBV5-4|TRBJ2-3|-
TGTGCCAGCAGCTTGGGGCAGGGGCAGGGGTCAGATACGCAGTATTTT
CASSLGQGQGSDTQYF